These T cell receptor beta chains were read from a single sample in a study of cytomegalovirus exposure and HLA in healthy donors. The table came from immunoSEQ multiplex PCR; TCRdb's copy has only in-frame clones and leaves some out. Counted here are around 130,000 clones, just under 85% occurring once; the ten biggest clones make up around 3%. The source material was PBMCs. Receptors were obtained from a boy aged 2 to 10 in good health and CMV-seronegative. Both conserved end residues are part of each CDR3. The order of the fields is CDR3 protein, CDR3 DNA, CDR3 length, D gene, V gene, J gene, clone size. D genes are given only for firm matches. Rows give clone size only sometimes, using once, few, many, or a class for an expanded clone.

cdr3_aa: CASSFAAGASSGNTIYF; cdr3_nt: TGTGCCAGCAGTTTTGCCGCTGGGGCTAGCTCTGGAAACACCATATATTTT; cdr3_length: 17; d_call: NA; v_call: TRBV28; j_call: TRBJ1-3; clone_size: NA
cdr3_aa: CASSFPASGRAHEQFF; cdr3_nt: TGTGCCAGCAGTTTTCCTGCCAGCGGGAGGGCCCACGAGCAGTTCTTC; cdr3_length: 16; d_call: TRBD2; v_call: TRBV27; j_call: TRBJ2-1; clone_size: NA
cdr3_aa: CAAQGVTDTQYF; cdr3_nt: TGTGCAGCCCAGGGTGTCACAGATACGCAGTATTTT; cdr3_length: 12; d_call: NA; v_call: TRBV6-5; j_call: TRBJ2-3; clone_size: NA
cdr3_aa: CSSSLGRTFLPHGYTF; cdr3_nt: TGTTCCAGCAGCTTAGGGCGGACTTTTTTACCGCATGGCTACACCTTC; cdr3_length: 16; d_call: NA; v_call: TRBV7-9; j_call: TRBJ1-2; clone_size: NA
cdr3_aa: CASSPDRGLGSGQPQHF; cdr3_nt: TGTGCCAGCAGCCCGGACAGGGGGCTAGGATCGGGGCAGCCCCAGCATTTT; cdr3_length: 17; d_call: TRBD1; v_call: TRBV7-9; j_call: TRBJ1-5; clone_size: once
cdr3_aa: CASSVDRLSEKLFF; cdr3_nt: TGCGCCAGCAGCGTGGACAGGTTGAGTGAAAAACTGTTTTTT; cdr3_length: 14; d_call: TRBD1; v_call: TRBV5-1; j_call: TRBJ1-4; clone_size: NA
cdr3_aa: CASSLEAGLAGGTQYF; cdr3_nt: TGTGCCAGCAGCTTAGAAGCGGGACTAGCGGGGGGGACGCAGTATTTT; cdr3_length: 16; d_call: TRBD2; v_call: TRBV7-2; j_call: TRBJ2-3; clone_size: NA
cdr3_aa: CASSSSSAQGRTDTQYF; cdr3_nt: TGTGCCAGCAGCTCTTCCAGCGCGCAGGGGCGGACAGATACGCAGTATTTT; cdr3_length: 17; d_call: NA; v_call: TRBV11-3; j_call: TRBJ2-3; clone_size: NA
cdr3_aa: CASGRQLSNQPQHF; cdr3_nt: TGTGCCAGCGGTCGACAGTTAAGCAATCAGCCCCAGCATTTT; cdr3_length: 14; d_call: NA; v_call: TRBV6-1; j_call: TRBJ1-5; clone_size: NA
cdr3_aa: CASSTGSSGNTIYF; cdr3_nt: TGTGCCAGCAGCACGGGTAGCTCTGGAAACACCATATATTTT; cdr3_length: 14; d_call: NA; v_call: TRBV7-2; j_call: TRBJ1-3; clone_size: NA
cdr3_aa: CASSFGAGAKDTQYF; cdr3_nt: TGTGCCAGCAGCTTCGGGGCAGGGGCGAAAGATACGCAGTATTTT; cdr3_length: 15; d_call: NA; v_call: TRBV2; j_call: TRBJ2-3; clone_size: once
cdr3_aa: CASSSRLADKETQYF; cdr3_nt: TGTGCCAGCAGCTCAAGACTAGCTGATAAAGAGACCCAGTACTTC; cdr3_length: 15; d_call: TRBD2; v_call: TRBV13; j_call: TRBJ2-5; clone_size: NA
cdr3_aa: CAWSVLQGPYEQYF; cdr3_nt: TGTGCCTGGAGTGTACTTCAGGGCCCCTACGAGCAGTACTTC; cdr3_length: 14; d_call: NA; v_call: TRBV30; j_call: TRBJ2-7; clone_size: NA
cdr3_aa: CASSEGTSGGDEQFF; cdr3_nt: TGTGCCAGCAGTGAAGGGACTAGCGGGGGAGATGAGCAGTTCTTC; cdr3_length: 15; d_call: TRBD2; v_call: TRBV6-4; j_call: TRBJ2-1; clone_size: NA
cdr3_aa: CASSAGLAGVETQYF; cdr3_nt: TGCGCCAGCAGCGCGGGACTAGCGGGGGTAGAGACCCAGTACTTC; cdr3_length: 15; d_call: TRBD2; v_call: TRBV5-1; j_call: TRBJ2-5; clone_size: once
cdr3_aa: CASSPADGGSNTEAFF; cdr3_nt: TGTGCCAGCAGCCCGGCGGACGGGGGATCGAACACTGAAGCTTTCTTT; cdr3_length: 16; d_call: NA; v_call: TRBV5-5; j_call: TRBJ1-1; clone_size: NA